A selection of T cell receptor beta chains follows, all from one sample in a study of identical twins. MiXCR was run by TCRdb on the 5' RACE reads, yielding one entry per CDR3 protein. Among about 660,000 distinct CDR3 sequences listed, approximately 9% were seen once. The same data also went into a second study, on yellow fever vaccine responses in identical twins.

The sequencing sample was made of PBMCs. Receptor source: a woman aged 18-29 years in good health. CDR3s include the opening cysteine and the closing phenylalanine or tryptophan. The D gene is left open where the match is weak. Clone size is given for some rows only: seen once, a few or many times, or a class if the clone is expanded.

14	TRBJ2-5	.	TRBV20-1	many	TGCAGTGCTAGAGATGGGGGGGCCGAAGAGACCCAGTACTTC	CSARDGGAEETQYF
15	TRBJ2-5	.	TRBV5-6	.	TGTGCCAGCAGCTTGGTCAGACTGTTACAAGAGACCCAGTACTTC	CASSLVRLLQETQYF
16	TRBJ1-2	.	TRBV28	.	TGTGCCAGCAGTTTGGGCGGGACTCATGTCCGGGGTGGCTACACCTTC	CASSLGGTHVRGGYTF
17	TRBJ2-2	TRBD1	TRBV6-1	few	TGTGCCAGCAGTGAAGCGCGGCAGGGGGCTCGCACCGGGGAGCTGTTTTTT	CASSEARQGARTGELFF
11	TRBJ2-7	TRBD2	TRBV29-1	few	TGCAGCGTTGGACAGCGGGGCGAGCAGTACTTC	CSVGQRGEQYF
13	TRBJ2-4	.	TRBV20-1	few	TGCAGTGGTAACCAGGGGTCGTTAAACATTCAGTACTTC	CSGNQGSLNIQYF
14	TRBJ2-7	.	TRBV5-6	few	TGTGCCAGCAGCTTCTTGCAGGCAGCCTACGAGCAGTACTTC	CASSFLQAAYEQYF
13	TRBJ2-7	.	TRBV5-6	.	TGTGCCATCAGCCCCGAGGGGGGCTACGAGCAGTACTTC	CAISPEGGYEQYF
16	TRBJ2-3	TRBD2	TRBV7-2	many	TGTGCCAGCAGCTTAGTAGCGGGGGGAGGGACAGATACGCAGTATTTT	CASSLVAGGGTDTQYF
14	TRBJ2-1	.	TRBV6-5	.	TGTGCCAGCAGTTACGAAGGGTTCTACAATGAGCAGTTCTTC	CASSYEGFYNEQFF
17	TRBJ2-5	TRBD2	TRBV7-9	.	TGTGCCAGCAGCTTACTTTCCTCAGCGGGGGGGCAAGAGACCCAGTACTTC	CASSLLSSAGGQETQYF
17	TRBJ2-5	.	TRBV5-1	.	TGCGCCAGCGCACGGGGGCAGGGGAATCCGTACCAAGAGACCCAGTACTTC	CASARGQGNPYQETQYF
15	TRBJ1-2	.	TRBV7-9	.	TGTGCCATGGGCCCCCGGGACGTGATTAACTATGGCTACACCTTC	CAMGPRDVINYGYTF
15	TRBJ2-1	.	TRBV4-1	.	TGCGCCAGCAGCCAAGCGTTACAGGGTTACAATGAGCAGTTCTTC	CASSQALQGYNEQFF
14	TRBJ2-7	.	TRBV6-8	many	TGTGCCAGCAGTTACTCGGGGCCGCTACGACGGCAGTACTTC	CASSYSGPLRRQYF
13	TRBJ1-2	.	TRBV5-1	few	TGCGCCAGCAGCTTGGGCCAGCCGGGGGGCTACACCTTC	CASSLGQPGGYTF
12	TRBJ2-1	TRBD2	TRBV6-2/TRBV6-3	few	TGTGCCAGCAGTCACCTAGCGGCTGAGCAGTTCTTC	CASSHLAAEQFF